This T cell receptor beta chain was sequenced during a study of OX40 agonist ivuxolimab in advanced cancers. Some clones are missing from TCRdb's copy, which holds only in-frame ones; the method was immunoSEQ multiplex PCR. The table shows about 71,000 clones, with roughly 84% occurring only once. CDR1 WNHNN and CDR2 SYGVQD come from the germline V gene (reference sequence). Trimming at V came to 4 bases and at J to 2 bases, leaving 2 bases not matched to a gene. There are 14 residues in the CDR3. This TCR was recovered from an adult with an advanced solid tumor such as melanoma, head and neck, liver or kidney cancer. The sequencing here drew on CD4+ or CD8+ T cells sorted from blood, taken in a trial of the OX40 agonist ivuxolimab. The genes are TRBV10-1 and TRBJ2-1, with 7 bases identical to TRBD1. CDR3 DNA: TGCGCCAGCAGTGCAGGGGGTACCTACAATGAGCAGTTCTTC. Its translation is CASSAGGTYNEQFF.